This TCR beta chain was found in a study of human T cells and chemical hapten exposure (dated by TCRdb to the early 2020s). Context from the whole study: For sensitization, 2% DPC in acetone was applied to a roughly 2 cm by roughly 2 cm area of upper inner arm skin. Blood samples were taken from patients before sensitization (week 0) and at 2, 6 and about 24 weeks after DPC sensitization. Patch testing was performed on the upper back with Finn chambers containing 0.01% DPC, and the patch tests were scored after 6 days according to International Contact Dermatitis Research Group standards. The study tracked peripheral blood TCR repertoire changes in vivo during primary and secondary sensitization to the hapten diphenylcyclopropenone (DPC) in alopecia patients. Throughout the roughly 23-week study period, patients were also given weekly therapeutic DPC doses on the scalp. For TCR sequencing, blood came from 25 to 35 alopecia patients at anywhere from one to four time points (pre-sensitization, 2, 6 and 24 weeks). Most of the patients in the cohort were female, and the cohort covered alopecia areata with under or over 50% scalp involvement, alopecia totalis and alopecia universalis. The libraries were sequenced as a pool, and the TCR yield per sample differed mostly because of small variations in library volumes within the pool.

General findings and caveats noted by the study authors: All patients had alopecia, a presumed autoimmune disease, so their immune response might differ from that of healthy individuals. Expanded TCRs formed significantly more large CDR3 similarity clusters than pre-sensitization or healthy control sets, consistent with antigen-driven responses. After repeated subsampling, the strength of the expansion versus patch-test correlation and the threshold at which it became significant changed. Patch test score was positively correlated with the number of PT1 expanded TCRs, with significance at thresholds 8, 16 and 32 but not at 4. The number of TCRs above 1 in 1000 frequency did not change with DPC sensitization; there was no evidence of global repertoire structure alterations.

What the time point label conveys for this sample: patch test 1, 2 weeks after DPC sensitization. In light of the paper, this sample's treatment or condition label describes: therapeutic diphenylcyclopropenone sensitization with weekly scalp DPC. At each patch-test visit, blood was drawn before the patch test was applied. Patients were eligible if aged 18 to 70, diagnosed with alopecia and judged suitable for DPC therapy, and pregnant patients were excluded. Total RNA was extracted from unfractionated whole blood that had been collected in Tempus Blood RNA tubes. This clonotype was seen repeatedly, ten times or more. No antigen is known for it. Base qualities are missing; no much larger clone stands one base away. The protocol used for the library was RACE. Sequencing took place on a NextSeq 500. Library preparation attached unique molecular identifiers to individual cDNA molecules for quantitative, reproducible TCR counting. Both TCR alpha and TCR beta chains were sequenced from each blood RNA sample. In the authors' own workflow: Samples had a median of about 90,000 TCRs, with a range from 23,224 to 690,600. The Decombinator software suite was used to annotate V, J and CDR3 in the TCR reads. To make PS versus PT1 abundance plots, every sample was subsampled to the same number of TCRs (28,000). TCRs were defined as expanded if absent before sensitization and observed at least eight times at the 2-week time point. TCRdb handled the public reads itself, with Q25 trimming in fastp and clone calling in MiXCR, and kept productive beta chains. Rows merge per CDR3 protein into single entries with the most common DNA and genes. TCRdb's processing, not the study's, gives the V and J calls here. The sample table contains tens of thousands of distinct CDR3 sequences; only one count was recorded for around 11% of them. The ten largest clones take up 3.5% of the sample.

V lost 0 bases and J lost 5 bases, and the count of bases not matched to a germline gene is 3. The CDR3 runs 15 residues from the cysteine to the phenylalanine. The kept DNA is CDR3 alone, 45 bases in frame from the first base. Based on the germline V gene, the CDR1 and CDR2 sequences are KGHSH and LQKENI. The chain was built from TRBV18 and TRBJ2-1; TRBD2 matches 8 bases in the middle. Source: whole blood, taken in connection with sensitization to the hapten diphenylcyclopropenone (DPC). The TCR originated in a woman aged 55-69 years with alopecia areata. Some clones in this sample may be carry-over from other donors' samples. The CDR3 amino acid sequence is: CASSPPSGVNNEQFF. Here is the DNA: TGTGCCAGCTCACCACCTAGCGGGGTTAACAATGAGCAGTTCTTC.